This T cell receptor (beta chain) was captured in a study of blood T cells in healthy people across ages (dated by TCRdb to between 2014 and 2017). About the full investigation: Template switching captured roughly one uniquely barcoded TCR beta cDNA molecule per two T cells in model experiments. The donors were divided into four age groups: young (average around 15 years), middle-aged (about 39), aged (under 70) and long-lived (82). Using the same blood draw, the study looked at two additional independent replicas of 1 million unique cDNA reads for two donors, one aged 18 to 29 and the other aged 80 or older. To track age-related changes in TCR beta repertoire diversity, the study relied on deep sequencing normalized with unique cDNA molecular identifiers. To avoid experimental bias, donors of different ages were spread randomly across the sequencing lanes.

The research as a whole found: Since profiling was done on bulk unsorted PBMCs, naive and antigen-experienced compartments could not be conclusively compared. The long-lived group showed more naive CD4+ T cells, fewer expanded clones and increased TCR diversity than the aged group, suggesting age selection. There was a strong correlation between observed TCR beta diversity and the percentage of naive T cells measured by flow cytometry. Observed TCR beta diversity per million T cells fell roughly linearly with age, and a significant reduction was already apparent by age about 36. Estimates of total diversity from one million sequenced T cells were regarded as lower bounds and underestimates. Because the CMV infection status of the donors was unknown, age-related changes in expanded clonotypes may potentially have been confounded.

The germline V gene (reference sequence) yields MNHEY for CDR1 and SMNVEV for CDR2. From cysteine to phenylalanine, the CDR3 is 14 amino acids long. Solely the CDR3 DNA is kept, with 42 bases framed from the first base. Relative to germline, V is 2 bases shorter and J is 7 bases shorter, with 11 bases between their ends. This clonotype was picked up many times. Its binding antigen is unknown. Base quality data are lacking; no much larger clone is found one base away. Donors were a few dozen systemically healthy Caucasian individuals from Russia aged about 6 to 100 years. Around 10 milliliters of peripheral blood were drawn from each donor into EDTA-treated Vacutainer tubes. PBMCs were isolated by Ficoll-Paque density-gradient centrifugation, with at least 7 million obtained per sample. Total RNA, at least 6 micrograms per sample, was extracted from PBMCs with Trizol reagent. Naive CD45RAhigh/CD27high T cell percentages were measured by flow cytometry on a PBMC aliquot from every donor.

The library came from 5' RACE. The sample was run on an Illumina HiSeq 2500. A second PCR of about 7 to 12 cycles was performed with a sample-barcoded 5' primer and a J-beta primer mix. Each TCR beta cDNA molecule received a unique molecular identifier from a template-switch 5' adaptor carrying 12 random nucleotides. At least 3 million CDR3-containing paired-end reads were obtained from each sample. All of the RNA was converted into first-strand cDNA using the Mint cDNA synthesis kit, with a TRBC-specific oligonucleotide serving as the primer. Following uracil-DNA glycosylase treatment, a first 18-cycle PCR with universal primers M1SS and BC2_uni_R was performed on all cDNA. Under the source paper's analysis protocol: Each sample was normalized by randomly selecting 1 million high-quality reads, each carrying a distinct molecular identifier. Instead of being binned into consensus sequences, reads with shared molecular identifiers were discarded. MiTCR, run with a Q25 quality threshold and the strictest error-elimination algorithm, handled CDR3 identification, clonotype clustering and error correction. Lower-bound total TCR beta diversity was estimated with a nonparametric unseen species model using Euler transformation. TCRdb trimmed the raw reads at Q25, called clones with MiXCR and kept productive beta chains. Each entry merges the rows of one CDR3 protein and shows their most common DNA and genes. TCRdb, rather than the study authors, made the V and J calls. The sample table holds about 1.1 million distinct CDR3 sequences, of which around two fifths were seen once. Around 14% of the sample goes to the ten largest clones.

The chain is assembled from TRBV27 and TRBJ1-4; the D gene assignment is ambiguous. What was sequenced was blood. This receptor was obtained from a man younger than 30 in good health. The CDR3 protein sequence reads: CASSLGRMGEKLFF. In nucleotide form, the sequence is TGTGCCAGCAGTTTAGGAAGGATGGGTGAAAAACTGTTTTTT.